The 13 T cell receptor beta chains in this list originate from one sample, sequenced in a study of CD8+CD57+ T cells in acquired aplastic anemia. CDR3 and TCR beta VDJ profiling relied on genomic DNA as the template. MiXCR, run by TCRdb on the reads, gives a single entry per CDR3 protein. The sample has about 62,000 distinct CDR3 sequences, roughly 54% seen once. The sequencing sample was made of sorted CD4+, CD8+, or CD8+CD57+ T cells (not recorded which) from PBMCs. Receptor source: a human donor in good health, serving as a control.

The rearrangement joins TRBV12-3 or TRBV12-4 to TRBJ1-2, with D maybe TRBD1 (5 bases). The V end lost 3 bases, the J end lost 6 bases, and 14 bases lay between the germline ends. This CDR3 spans 14 amino acids. The CDR3 sequence: CASSFGQGRNGYTF. The CDR3 nucleotides read TGTGCCAGCAGTTTTGGGCAGGGTCGGAATGGCTACACCTTC.

CDR3 protein: CAISDRDRPAEAFF. CDR3 in DNA: TGTGCCATCAGTGACCGGGACAGGCCTGCTGAAGCTTTCTTT. This chain links TRBV10-3 with TRBJ1-1, with 8 nucleotides matching TRBD1. In germline, CDR1 is ENHRY, CDR2 SYGVKD. The ends lost 3 bases at V and 6 bases at J; junction bases unmatched: 6. The CDR3 spans 14 residues.

Only one count was recorded for this clonotype. This chain joins TRBV6-1 and TRBJ1-2; D perhaps matches TRBD1 (5 bases). The CDR3 consists of 16 residues. The germline V gene encodes CDR1 MNHNS and CDR2 SASEGT. Trimming pared 6 bases from V and 3 bases from J, leaving 20 bases between. CDR3 in DNA: TGTGCCAGCAGCGCAGCCCTAGACAGCCGTTACTATGGCTACACCTTC. Translated, it gives CASSAALDSRYYGYTF.

This clonotype has at least ten counts. The genes are TRBV18 and TRBJ1-5, with D possibly matching TRBD1 (5 bases). Per the germline V gene, CDR1 is KGHSH and CDR2 is LQKENI. The CDR3 covers 15 residues. V lost 1 base, J lost 5 bases, and 12 bases lay in between. CDR3 sequence reads: CASSPHPQGDQPQHF. The CDR3 DNA reads TGTGCCAGCTCACCACATCCCCAGGGCGATCAGCCCCAGCATTTT.

The gene calls are TRBV7-9 and TRBJ2-5, with D possibly called TRBD1 or TRBD2 (5 bases each). With 7 bases removed from V and 1 base from J, the gap between germline ends came to 10 bases. The V gene's germline CDR1 is SEHNR and CDR2 FQNEAQ (reference sequence). The CDR3 is 13 amino acids. The DNA of the CDR3 is TGTGCCAGCACCCGAGGGACCCAAGAGACCCAGTACTTC. It codes for CASTRGTQETQYF.

This clonotype was seen a handful of times. The genes are TRBV28 and TRBJ2-5; 7 bases agree with TRBD2. Trimming at V came to 8 bases and at J to 5 bases, leaving 5 bases not matched to a gene. The CDR3 consists of 12 residues. From germline, CDR1 is MDHEN and CDR2 SYDVKM. CDR3 sequence reads: CASGRAEETQYF. CDR3 nucleotide sequence: TGTGCCAGCGGGAGGGCGGAGGAGACCCAGTACTTC. Full variable domain (missing parts from reference TRBV28 and TRBJ2-5): DVKVTQSSRYLVKRTGEKVFLECVQDMDHENMFWYRQDPGLGLRLIYFSYDVKMKEKGDIPEGYSVSREKKERFSLILESASTNQTSMYLCASGRAEETQYFGPGTRLLVL.

In its sample, this clonotype was seen a few times. The rearrangement links TRBV9 to TRBJ1-5, with TRBD1 matching 7 bases. The J segment lost 4 bases and the V segment lost 0 bases, leaving 4 bases of the junction unmatched. The CDR3 loop spans 15 amino acids. CDR1 is SGDLS, CDR2 YYNGEE, per germline. CDR3 sequence: CASSVGAGGNQPQHF. The DNA for the CDR3 is TGTGCCAGCAGCGTAGGGGCAGGGGGGAATCAGCCCCAGCATTTT.

This clonotype ranks as medium-sized (0.01 to 0.1%). The chain has TRBV2 and TRBJ1-6; 7 bases align to TRBD1. This CDR3 is 14 amino acids long. Trimming at V came to 5 bases and at J to 6 bases, leaving 4 bases not matched to a gene. Per germline, CDR1 SNHLY and CDR2 FYNNEI. CDR3 residues: CASSTDRANSPLHF. CDR3 in DNA: TGTGCCAGCAGTACCGACAGGGCTAATTCACCCCTCCACTTT.

This clonotype has ten or more counts. The rearrangement uses TRBV20-1 and TRBJ1-1; 7 positions agree with TRBD1. J was trimmed by 4 bases and V by 7 bases; bases with no gene match: 18. The CDR3 extends over 16 amino acids. CDR1 DFQATT and CDR2 SNEGSKA come from the germline V gene (reference sequence). CDR3 nucleotide sequence: TGCAGTGTATCCGGGACAGCGGGCTTGGGGGGCACTGAAGCTTTCTTT. Translated: CSVSGTAGLGGTEAFF.

CDR3 coding DNA: TGTGCCAGCAGTCCGGCTCCCGGGGAGCTGTTTTTT. Its translation: CASSPAPGELFF. This chain uses TRBV7-9 with TRBJ2-2; D remains unclear. The germline V and J ends were trimmed by 6 bases and 6 bases, with 8 bases remaining between them. The CDR3 runs to 12 residues. Germline V gene data show CDR1 as SEHNR and CDR2 as FQNEAQ (reference sequence).

The chain carries TRBV10-3 and TRBJ2-1; the match to TRBD1 covers 8 bases. The CDR3 extends over 15 amino acids. The V and J ends lost 6 bases and 5 bases, in that order; junction bases with no gene match: 9. Germline-derived CDR1 and CDR2 are ENHRY and SYGVKD. CDR3 sequence reads: CAIRRQGTYHNEQFF. CDR3 in DNA: TGTGCCATCAGGAGACAGGGGACCTACCACAATGAGCAGTTCTTC.

The chain has TRBV20-1 and TRBJ2-7; TRBD1 is a possible D gene (6 bases). Looked up from germline, CDR1 is DFQATT and CDR2 is SNEGSKA (reference sequence). There are 13 residues in the CDR3. V lost 0 bases and J 1 base, leaving 7 bases between the germline ends. CDR3 bases: TGCAGTGCTAGAGACGACAGGTCCTACGAGCAGTACTTC. Translated, it gives CSARDDRSYEQYF.

V is TRBV2 and J is TRBJ2-3, with D unresolved. This CDR3 spans 11 amino acids. The V gene lost 6 bases and the J gene lost 5 bases, with 6 bases spanning the gap. Per the germline V gene, CDR1 is SNHLY and CDR2 is FYNNEI. The CDR3 protein is CASRGRDTQYF. CDR3 DNA: TGTGCCAGCAGGGGCAGAGATACGCAGTATTTT.